This T cell receptor beta chain is from a study of control samples from healthy donors and cancer patients. Repertoires were generated with immunoSEQ multiplex PCR, while TCRdb's copy carries only in-frame clones and drops some. The sample yields approximately 150,000 clones, around 90% seen once. Germline V gene data show CDR1 as SGHVS and CDR2 as FQNEAQ. This CDR3 region has 14 residues. The V segment lost 5 bases and the J segment 4 bases; nucleotides outside the gene matches: 7. This TCR came from a man between 18 and 29 years old in good health. The source material was blood. V is TRBV7-8 and J is TRBJ1-2; 7 bases line up with TRBD1. CDR3 residues: CASSADREAYGYTF. CDR3 DNA sequence: TGTGCCAGCAGCGCAGACAGGGAAGCCTATGGCTACACCTTC.